The 20 T cell receptor beta chains below all came from one sample that was sequenced in a study of T cell responses to AZD1222 COVID-19 vaccine. Clones were read by immunoSEQ multiplex PCR, and TCRdb kept only the in-frame ones, dropping some. Here the sample spans fewer than 200,000 clones, about 89% being singletons. The source material was peripheral blood, sampled on day 0 of AZD1222 vaccination. The receptors were gathered from an adult in good health.

A single count supports this clone. The chain couples TRBV27 to TRBJ1-1, with TRBD1 matching over 7 bases. Germline CDR1 reads MNHEY; CDR2 reads SMNVEV (reference sequence). This CDR3 comprises 13 residues. After removal of 0 bases from V and 8 bases from J, the junction contained 3 bases not matched to a gene. The CDR3 spells CASSLSIRGEAFF. CDR3 DNA sequence: TGTGCCAGCAGTTTATCGATCAGGGGGGAAGCTTTCTTT.

The genes are TRBV18 and TRBJ2-7; TRBD1 or TRBD2 may be the D gene (5 bases each). Trimming removed 0 bases from V and 0 bases from J, with 12 bases in between. Germline CDR1 is KGHSH and CDR2 is LQKENI. CDR3 length: 16 residues. The CDR3 DNA reads as TGTGCCAGCTCACCACCGGGGACGGCGAGCTCCTACGAGCAGTACTTC. Translated: CASSPPGTASSYEQYF. Full variable domain (outside the CDR3, taken from reference TRBV18 and TRBJ2-7): NAGVMQNPRHLVRRRGQEARLRCSPMKGHSHVYWYRQLPEEGLKFMVYLQKENIIDESGMPKERFSAEFPKEGPSILRIQQVVRGDSAAYFCASSPPGTASSYEQYFGPGTRLTVT.

V is TRBV13 and J is TRBJ2-3; possibly TRBD2 for D (6 bases). The CDR3 extends over 13 amino acids. Germline assignment: CDR1 PRHDT and CDR2 FYEKMQ (reference sequence). The V end was cut by 6 bases, the J end by 5 bases, with 12 bases between. The CDR3 here is CASRQEGLDTQYF. The CDR3 DNA reads TGTGCCAGCAGGCAGGAGGGCTTAGATACGCAGTATTTT.

This rearrangement joins TRBV6-1 to TRBJ1-2; D remains ambiguous. There are 12 residues in the CDR3. V shed 3 bases and J shed 5 bases, with 7 bases lying between them. Germline CDR1 and CDR2: MNHNS and SASEGT. CDR3: CASSDLGYGYTF. The CDR3 DNA is TGTGCCAGCAGTGATTTGGGGTATGGCTACACCTTC.

J is TRBJ2-5 and V is TRBV4-3; D gene ambiguous. Trimming shortened V by 9 bases and J by 1 base, and 18 bases separated the two germline ends. The CDR3 covers 15 residues. Per germline, CDR1 LGHNA and CDR2 YSLEER. The CDR3, as DNA: TGCGCCAGGATAATGCTCGGTGCGGCCCAAGAGACCCAGTACTTC. Protein sequence: CARIMLGAAQETQYF.

The chain is built from TRBV10-3 and TRBJ1-1; D gene uncertain. The CDR3 length is 14 residues. V was trimmed by 10 bases and J by 5 bases, leaving 20 bases between them. CDR1 and CDR2 (germline): ENHRY, SYGVKD. CDR3 nucleotide sequence: TGTGCCACTCTCTTGCAGCTACTGGGGACTGAAGCTTTCTTT. As protein: CATLLQLLGTEAFF.

The chain links TRBV6-5 to TRBJ2-4, with D possibly TRBD2 on 6 matching bases. The CDR3 is made up of 15 amino acids. V was shortened by 4 bases and J by 0 bases, with 10 bases between the two germline ends. The V gene's germline CDR1 is MNHEY and CDR2 SVGAGI. The CDR3 loop reads CASSSPGLAKNIQYF. The CDR3 DNA reads TGTGCCAGCAGTTCCCCGGGACTAGCCAAAAACATTCAGTACTTC.

The CDR3 sequence is CASSSAQVGNQPQHF. The CDR3 DNA reads as TGTGCCAGCAGTTCAGCCCAGGTTGGAAATCAGCCCCAGCATTTT. The chain joins TRBV28 to TRBJ1-5; D is unresolved. The V end lost 4 bases, the J end lost 4 bases, and 14 bases lay between the germline ends. Per the germline V gene, CDR1 is MDHEN and CDR2 is SYDVKM. The CDR3 loop spans 15 amino acids.

This clone has only one observation. The CDR3 protein is CASRGPGTDGYTF. CDR3 nucleotide sequence: TGTGCCAGCAGAGGTCCAGGGACGGATGGCTACACCTTC. The chain carries TRBV27 and TRBJ1-2; possible D gene TRBD1, 5 bases. Per germline, CDR1 MNHEY and CDR2 SMNVEV (reference sequence). Trimming left V 6 bases short and J 6 bases short, with 14 bases between. The CDR3 runs 13 residues.

The CDR3, as DNA: TGTGCCAGCAGCCTGAGTTGGACGGATGGCTACACCTTC. It is translated as CASSLSWTDGYTF. This chain joins TRBV7-2 and TRBJ1-2; D is unresolved. The V and J ends lost 5 bases and 6 bases respectively, with 13 bases between them. The CDR3 spans 13 residues. The germline CDR1 and CDR2 sequences are SGHTA and FQGNSA.

CDR3 in DNA: TGTGCCAGCAGACAGGGGGCGAATAGCAATCAGCCCCAGCATTTT. It encodes CASRQGANSNQPQHF. The chain uses TRBV27 and TRBJ1-5, with 9 positions matching TRBD1. Germline V gives CDR1 MNHEY, CDR2 SMNVEV (reference sequence). This CDR3 has 15 amino acids. The V segment lost 6 bases and the J segment 0 bases; nucleotides outside the gene matches: 3.

The rearrangement uses TRBV30 and TRBJ2-7; D may be TRBD1 (6 bases). Trimming cost V 2 bases and J 1 base, with 9 bases left between them. CDR1 is GTSNPN, CDR2 SVGIG, per germline (reference sequence). The CDR3 covers 13 residues. The chain's CDR3 is CAWSSGQSYEQYF. The CDR3 DNA reads TGTGCCTGGAGTTCCGGACAGTCCTACGAGCAGTACTTC. The variable domain in full, completed from reference TRBV30 and TRBJ2-7, reads SQTIHQWPATLVQPVGSPLSLECTVEGTSNPNLYWYRQAAGRGLQLLFYSVGIGQISSEVPQNLSASRPQDRQFILSSKKLLLSDSGFYLCAWSSGQSYEQYFGPGTRLTVT.

In this sample, this clone turned up once. This chain uses TRBV28 with TRBJ1-4; D gene unclear. Per the germline V gene, CDR1 is MDHEN and CDR2 is SYDVKM. This CDR3 contains 14 residues. V lost 3 bases to trimming and J lost 7 bases, with 12 bases between them. This CDR3 is CASSLKAASEKLFF. CDR3 DNA sequence: TGTGCCAGCAGTTTGAAGGCAGCCAGTGAAAAACTGTTTTTT.

The chain is built from TRBV6-5 and TRBJ1-4; no firm D call. Germline CDR1 reads MNHEY; CDR2 reads SVGAGI. The CDR3 contains 14 residues. V lost 2 bases, J lost 4 bases, and 8 bases lay in between. This chain's CDR3 is CASSYGSGNEKLFF. In DNA form, the CDR3 reads TGTGCCAGCAGTTACGGTTCGGGTAATGAAAAACTGTTTTTT.

The rearrangement uses TRBV30 and TRBJ2-5; D may be TRBD1 or TRBD2 (6 bases each). Trimming took 2 bases from V and 5 from J, leaving 18 bases between them. There are 15 residues in the CDR3. Germline V lookup: CDR1 GTSNPN, CDR2 SVGIG (reference sequence). CDR3 loop: CAWSFISGASETQYF. CDR3 DNA: TGTGCCTGGAGTTTCATTTCGGGGGCATCGGAGACCCAGTACTTC.

The V call is TRBV5-8, the J call TRBJ2-3; a possible D gene is TRBD1 (6 bases). The CDR3 covers 16 residues. Germline V gives CDR1 SGHTS, CDR2 YDEGEE. With 1 base removed from V and 2 bases from J, the gap between germline ends came to 14 bases. The CDR3 region has the DNA TGTGCCAGCAGCTTGCTGGGGGCCATAAACACAGATACGCAGTATTTT. Translated, it gives CASSLLGAINTDTQYF.

CDR3 protein: CAWSVGSQGETQYF. Written as DNA, the CDR3 is TGTGCCTGGAGTGTGGGCAGCCAAGGGGAGACCCAGTACTTC. The V call is TRBV30, the J call TRBJ2-5; D uncertain. With 0 bases removed from V and 5 bases from J, the gap between germline ends came to 13 bases. Germline loops: CDR1 GTSNPN, CDR2 SVGIG (reference sequence). This CDR3 region has 14 residues.

This clone appeared a few times. The chain recombines TRBV30 with TRBJ2-2, with TRBD2 identical over 9 bases. The CDR3 totals 14 residues. V lost 5 bases to trimming and J lost 7 bases; unmatched junction nucleotides: 8. The germline V gene encodes CDR1 GTSNPN and CDR2 SVGIG (reference sequence). The DNA of the CDR3 is TGTGCCTGGCTGAGCGGGAGGACGGACGGGGAGCTGTTTTTT. It is translated as CAWLSGRTDGELFF.

As regards this clone: At one end, the junction sequence differs from germline, possibly due to a read error. The chain combines TRBV4-2 with TRBJ1-1; a weak D match, TRBD1 (5 bases). Germline lookup yields CDR1 LGHNA and CDR2 YNFKEQ. CDR3 length: 14 residues. The DNA of the CDR3 is TGTGTCAGCAGCCAAGATCCCCGGGGGGTTGAAGCTTTCTTT. It encodes CVSSQDPRGVEAFF.

CDR3 bases: TGTGCCAGCAGTGCTCGAGGGGTTCTGAACACTGAAGCTTTCTTT. Protein: CASSARGVLNTEAFF. The rearrangement joins TRBV25-1 to TRBJ1-1; TRBD1 is a possible D gene (5 bases). The V end was cut by 4 bases, the J end by 0 bases, with 12 bases between. The CDR3 is made up of 15 amino acids. The germline V gene has CDR1 MGHDK and CDR2 SYGVNS.